This T cell receptor beta chain was captured in a study of identical twins. Template switching created a universal primer site, and the cDNA included unique molecular identifiers. TCRdb reprocessed the 5' RACE reads via MiXCR and lists one record per CDR3 protein. The profile shows just under 650,000 distinct CDR3 sequences, around 7.5% of them singletons. This clonotype appeared a few times. Germline lookup yields CDR1 SGHDN and CDR2 FVKESK. The CDR3 loop spans 13 amino acids. Deletions cut 2 bases from V and 6 bases from J, with 10 bases between. These same records also appear under a second study, on yellow fever vaccine responses in identical twins. That paper states: Twins' vaccine T cell responses reportedly seemed partly convergent and partly personalized.

The TCR comes from a woman aged 18-30 years in good health. Sequenced material: PBMCs. This chain connects TRBV14 to TRBJ1-2; no clear D gene. The CDR3 coding sequence is TGTGCCAGCAGCCAATTCATTTTAAATGGCTACACCTTC. Its protein is CASSQFILNGYTF.